This TCR beta chain was found in a study of T cell changes during pregnancy in multiple sclerosis. CDR3 length equals 14 residues. V lost 7 bases, J lost 6 bases, and 17 bases lay in between. CDR1 is SGDLS, CDR2 YYNGEE, per germline. Sequencing was performed with immunoSEQ multiplex PCR; in TCRdb, only in-frame clones are kept and a portion is missing. The data show about 20,000 clones, with less than 90% seen just once and around 21% held by the top ten. This chain connects TRBV9 to TRBJ2-1; D possibly corresponds to TRBD2 (7 bases). The TCR sequence derives from a female donor in good health, enrolled as a control in a pregnancy study. Source: CD8+ T cells from peripheral blood mononuclear cells, taken after pregnancy. The DNA for the CDR3 is TGTGCCAGCGGGTGGGGGGGGCACTTCAATGAGCAGTTCTTC. Protein sequence: CASGWGGHFNEQFF.